Detailed here is one TCR beta chain. This specimen comes from a study of blood T cell repertoires in COVID-19. Measured with immunoSEQ multiplex PCR; TCRdb has only the in-frame clones, and not every one. The profile shows 98,000 or so clones, over 80% of them singletons. This CDR3 is built from 15 residues. Per germline, CDR1 LNHDA and CDR2 SQIVND (reference sequence). The V and J ends lost 3 bases and 6 bases respectively, with 18 bases between them. What was sequenced was peripheral blood. The chain has TRBV19 and TRBJ2-7, with D perhaps TRBD1 (5 bases). This TCR was recovered from a man between 45 and 60 years old with acute or convalescent COVID-19. DNA for the CDR3: TGTGCCAGTAGTATCGGTTTGGTAGGGGCTACCGAGCAGTACTTC. It is translated as CASSIGLVGATEQYF.